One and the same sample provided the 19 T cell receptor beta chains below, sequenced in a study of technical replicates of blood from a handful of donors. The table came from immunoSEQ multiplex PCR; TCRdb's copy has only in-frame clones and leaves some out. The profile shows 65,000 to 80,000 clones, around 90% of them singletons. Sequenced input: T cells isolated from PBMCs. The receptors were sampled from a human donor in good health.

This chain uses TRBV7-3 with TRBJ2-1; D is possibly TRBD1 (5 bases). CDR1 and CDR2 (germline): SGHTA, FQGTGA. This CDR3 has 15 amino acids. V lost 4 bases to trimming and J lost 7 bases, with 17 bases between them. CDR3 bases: TGTGCCAGCAGCTCCCCAGGGCGAGGTATTAATGAGCAGTTCTTC. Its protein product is CASSSPGRGINEQFF.

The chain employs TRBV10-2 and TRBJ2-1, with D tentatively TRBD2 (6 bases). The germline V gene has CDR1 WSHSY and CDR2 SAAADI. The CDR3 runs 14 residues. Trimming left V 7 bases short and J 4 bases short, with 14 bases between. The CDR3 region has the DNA TGCGCCAGCACCCGGGCGGGACGTTACAATGAGCAGTTCTTC. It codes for CASTRAGRYNEQFF.

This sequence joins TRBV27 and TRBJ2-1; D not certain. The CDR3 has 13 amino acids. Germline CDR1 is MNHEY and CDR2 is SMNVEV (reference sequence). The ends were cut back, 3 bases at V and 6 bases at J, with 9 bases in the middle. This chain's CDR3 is CASSLFPSNEQFF. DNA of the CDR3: TGTGCCAGCAGTTTGTTCCCTAGCAATGAGCAGTTCTTC.

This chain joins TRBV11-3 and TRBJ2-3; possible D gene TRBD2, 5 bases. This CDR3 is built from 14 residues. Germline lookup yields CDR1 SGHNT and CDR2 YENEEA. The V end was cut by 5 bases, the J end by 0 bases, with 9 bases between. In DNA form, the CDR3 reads TGTGCCAGCAGCGGTGGACTGAGCACAGATACGCAGTATTTT. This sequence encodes CASSGGLSTDTQYF.

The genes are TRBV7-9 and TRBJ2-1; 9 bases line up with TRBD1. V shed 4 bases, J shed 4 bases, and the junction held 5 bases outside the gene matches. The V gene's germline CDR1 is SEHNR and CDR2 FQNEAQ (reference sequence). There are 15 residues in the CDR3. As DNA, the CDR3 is TGTGCCAGCAGCTACCGGGACAGGGTTTACAATGAGCAGTTCTTC. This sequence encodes CASSYRDRVYNEQFF.

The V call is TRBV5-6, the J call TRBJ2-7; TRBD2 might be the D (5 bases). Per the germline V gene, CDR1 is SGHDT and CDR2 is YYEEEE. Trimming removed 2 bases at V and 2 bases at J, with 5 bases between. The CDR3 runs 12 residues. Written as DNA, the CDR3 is TGTGCCAGCAGCTTCGGGACCTACGAGCAGTACTTC. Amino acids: CASSFGTYEQYF. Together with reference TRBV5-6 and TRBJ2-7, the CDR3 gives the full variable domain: DAGVTQSPTHLIKTRGQQVTLRCSPKSGHDTVSWYQQALGQGPQFIFQYYEEEERQRGNFPDRFSGHQFPNYSSELNVNALLLGDSALYLCASSFGTYEQYFGPGTRLTVT.

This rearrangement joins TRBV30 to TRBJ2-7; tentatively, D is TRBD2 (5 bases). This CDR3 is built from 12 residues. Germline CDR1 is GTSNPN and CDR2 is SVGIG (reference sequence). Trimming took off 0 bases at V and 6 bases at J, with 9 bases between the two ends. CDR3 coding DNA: TGTGCCTGGAGTGTACTTCGGGGCGAGCAGTACTTC. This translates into CAWSVLRGEQYF.

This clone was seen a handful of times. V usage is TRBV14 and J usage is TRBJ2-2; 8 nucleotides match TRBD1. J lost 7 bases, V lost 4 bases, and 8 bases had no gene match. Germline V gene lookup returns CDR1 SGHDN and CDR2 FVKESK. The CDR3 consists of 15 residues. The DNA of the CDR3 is TGTGCCAGCAGCCCCCTACCAGGGGGCTTCGGGGAGCTGTTTTTT. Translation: CASSPLPGGFGELFF.

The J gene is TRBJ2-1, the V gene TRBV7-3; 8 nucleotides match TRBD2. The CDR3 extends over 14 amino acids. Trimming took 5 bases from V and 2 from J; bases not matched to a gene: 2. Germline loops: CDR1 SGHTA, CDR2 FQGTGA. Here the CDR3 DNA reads TGTGCCAGCAGCACGGGGGGGGCCTACAATGAGCAGTTCTTC. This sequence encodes CASSTGGAYNEQFF. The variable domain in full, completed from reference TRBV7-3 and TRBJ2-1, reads GAGVSQTPSNKVTEKGKYVELRCDPISGHTALYWYRQSLGQGPEFLIYFQGTGAADDSGLPNDRFFAVRPEGSVSTLKIQRTERGDSAVYLCASSTGGAYNEQFFGPGTRLTVL.

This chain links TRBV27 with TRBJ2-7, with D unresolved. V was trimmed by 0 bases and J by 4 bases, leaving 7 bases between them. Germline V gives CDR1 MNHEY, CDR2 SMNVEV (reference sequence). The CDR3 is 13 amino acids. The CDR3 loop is CASSLSYSYEQYF. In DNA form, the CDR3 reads TGTGCCAGCAGTTTATCGTATTCGTACGAGCAGTACTTC.

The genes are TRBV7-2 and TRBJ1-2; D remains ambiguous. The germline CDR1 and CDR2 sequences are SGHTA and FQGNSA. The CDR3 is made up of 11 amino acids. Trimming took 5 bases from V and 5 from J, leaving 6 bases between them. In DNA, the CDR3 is TGTGCCAGCAGCCCTAGTTATGGCTACACCTTC. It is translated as CASSPSYGYTF. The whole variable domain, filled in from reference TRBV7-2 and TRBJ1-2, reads GAGVSQSPSNKVTEKGKDVELRCDPISGHTALYWYRQSLGQGLEFLIYFQGNSAPDKSGLPSDRFSAERTGGSVSTLTIQRTQQEDSAVYLCASSPSYGYTFGSGTRLTVV.

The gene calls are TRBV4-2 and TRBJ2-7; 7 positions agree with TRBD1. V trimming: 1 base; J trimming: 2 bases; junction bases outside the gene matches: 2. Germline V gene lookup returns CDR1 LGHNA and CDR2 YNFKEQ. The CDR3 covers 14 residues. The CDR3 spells CASSQARGPYEQYF. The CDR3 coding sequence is TGTGCCAGCAGCCAAGCGAGGGGGCCCTACGAGCAGTACTTC.

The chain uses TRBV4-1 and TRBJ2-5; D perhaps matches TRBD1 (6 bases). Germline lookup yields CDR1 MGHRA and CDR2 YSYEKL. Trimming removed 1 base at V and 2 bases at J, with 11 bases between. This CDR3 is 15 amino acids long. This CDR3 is CASSQAWQGQETQYF. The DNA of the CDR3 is TGCGCCAGCAGCCAAGCGTGGCAGGGGCAAGAGACCCAGTACTTC.

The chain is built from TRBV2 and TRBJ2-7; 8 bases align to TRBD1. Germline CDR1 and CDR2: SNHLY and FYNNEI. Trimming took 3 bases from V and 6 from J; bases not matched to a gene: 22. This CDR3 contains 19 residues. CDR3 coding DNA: TGTGCCAGCAGTGATTCTCTGGAAGGCGTCGGGACAGGTTTTGGCGAGCAGTACTTC. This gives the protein CASSDSLEGVGTGFGEQYF. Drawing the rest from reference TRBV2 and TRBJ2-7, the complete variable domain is EPEVTQTPSHQVTQMGQEVILRCVPISNHLYFYWYRQILGQKVEFLVSFYNNEISEKSEIFDDQFSVERPDGSNFTLKIRSTKLEDSAMYFCASSDSLEGVGTGFGEQYFGPGTRLTVT.

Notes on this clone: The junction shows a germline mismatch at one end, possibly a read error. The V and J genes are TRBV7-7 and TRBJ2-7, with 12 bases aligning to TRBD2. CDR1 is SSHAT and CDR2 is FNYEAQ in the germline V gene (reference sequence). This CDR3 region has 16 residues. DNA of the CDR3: TGTGCTAGCAGCCGATCATGGACTAGCGGGATTTACGAGCAGTACTTC. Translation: CASSRSWTSGIYEQYF.

The CDR3, as DNA: TGTGCCAGCAACCCCGACAGGGGAAACAATGAGCAGTTCTTC. Protein: CASNPDRGNNEQFF. This rearrangement joins TRBV28 to TRBJ2-1; 8 bases line up with TRBD1. This CDR3 comprises 14 residues. The germline gives CDR1 MDHEN, CDR2 SYDVKM. V trimming: 7 bases; J trimming: 5 bases; junction bases outside the gene matches: 7.

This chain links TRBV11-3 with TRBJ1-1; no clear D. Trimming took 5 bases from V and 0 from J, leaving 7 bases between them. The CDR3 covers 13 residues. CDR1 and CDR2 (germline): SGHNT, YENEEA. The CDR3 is CASSPPVNTEAFF. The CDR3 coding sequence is TGTGCCAGCAGCCCCCCAGTGAACACTGAAGCTTTCTTT.

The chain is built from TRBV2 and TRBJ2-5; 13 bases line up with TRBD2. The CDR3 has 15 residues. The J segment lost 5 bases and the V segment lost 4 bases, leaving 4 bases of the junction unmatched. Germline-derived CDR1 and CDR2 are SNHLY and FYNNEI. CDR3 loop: CASSGTSGSFETQYF. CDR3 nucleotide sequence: TGTGCCAGCAGTGGGACTAGCGGGAGTTTCGAGACCCAGTACTTC.

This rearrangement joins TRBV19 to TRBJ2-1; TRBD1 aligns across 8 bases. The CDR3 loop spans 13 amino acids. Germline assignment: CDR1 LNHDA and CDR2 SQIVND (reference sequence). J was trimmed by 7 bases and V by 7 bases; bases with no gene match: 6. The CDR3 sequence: CASTRGPGNEQFF. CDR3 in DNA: TGTGCCAGTACCAGGGGGCCGGGGAATGAGCAGTTCTTC.